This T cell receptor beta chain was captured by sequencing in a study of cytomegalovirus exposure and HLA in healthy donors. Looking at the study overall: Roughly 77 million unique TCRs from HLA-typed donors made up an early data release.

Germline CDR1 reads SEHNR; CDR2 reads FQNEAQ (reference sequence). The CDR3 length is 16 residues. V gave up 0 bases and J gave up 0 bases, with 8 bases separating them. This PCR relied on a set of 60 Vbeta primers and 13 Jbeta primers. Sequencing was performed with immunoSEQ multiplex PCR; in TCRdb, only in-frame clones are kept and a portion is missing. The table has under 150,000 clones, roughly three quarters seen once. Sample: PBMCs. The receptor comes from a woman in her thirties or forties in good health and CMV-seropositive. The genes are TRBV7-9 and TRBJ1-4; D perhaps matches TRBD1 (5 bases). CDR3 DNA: TGTGCCAGCAGCTTAGCGGGGGGACCAACTAATGAAAAACTGTTTTTT. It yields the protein CASSLAGGPTNEKLFF.